The source of this T cell receptor (beta chain) is a study of T cell changes during pregnancy in multiple sclerosis (dated by TCRdb to between 2019 and 2020). Describing the broader study: The study looked at changes in the T cell repertoire across pregnancy in women with multiple sclerosis.

Regarding this clone: Its antigen remains undetermined. Base-call qualities are not available, and no considerably larger clone is one nucleotide away.

Library preparation employed the immunoSEQ multiplex PCR assay. The source is immuneACCESS, and TCRdb retained only in-frame sequences with V and J called. Part of the clones is not carried over; for the studies checked, unresolved V genes explain less than half of this, and the remainder is unexplained. Across this sample there are 75,000 to 100,000 clones, with 90% seen only once. Jointly, the top ten make up roughly 0.77% of the sample. The origin of this receptor is a female donor in good health, enrolled as a control in a pregnancy study. Sequencing used peripheral blood, obtained in the second trimester of pregnancy.

The DNA reads as follows: TGTGCCAGCAGCCCCCGGGACAGGGGGCAAGAGACCCAGTACTTC. This sequence encodes CASSPRDRGQETQYF. The chain uses TRBV7-9 and TRBJ2-5; 11 central bases correspond to TRBD1. Germline trimming amounts to 5 bases on V and 2 bases on J, with 4 as the count of junction bases outside the gene matches. Taken from cysteine to phenylalanine, the CDR3 has 15 residues. The only DNA kept is the CDR3, 45 bases in frame from the first base. The CDR1 and CDR2 encoded by the germline V gene (reference sequence) are SEHNR and FQNEAQ. The variable domain in full, with residues beyond the CDR3 obtained from the reference TRBV7-9 and TRBJ2-5 genes, is DTGVSQNPRHKITKRGQNVTFRCDPISEHNRLYWYRQTLGQGPEFLTYFQNEAQLEKSRLLSDRFSAERPKGSFSTLEIQRTEQGDSAMYLCASSPRDRGQETQYFGPGTRLLVL.